The present TCR beta chain was sequenced within a study of blood T cell repertoires in COVID-19 (dated by TCRdb to 2018 to 2020). In terms of the full investigation: The collaborator samples originated in the United States, Italy and Spain and spanned the acute and convalescent phases of COVID-19. The prospective study material was composed of cDNA or gDNA derived from T cells, B-cell-depleted T cells, or PBMCs. Subjects who had been exposed to COVID-19, were actively infected with it, or had recovered from it provided the deeply sampled blood TCRbeta repertoires that made up the dataset. The repertoires were made available in a free public database intended to serve as a resource for research on the immune response to SARS-CoV-2. The samples were drawn from two sources: the first 160 participants of the ongoing ImmuneRACE study, and 1,200 or so subjects contributed by 6 global collaborators. Sample metadata almost always included a de-identified subject ID, COVID-19 status, age in years and sex. Where HLA class I and class II types were available, the types were taken from metadata supplied by the sample provider, not from assay-based typing.

The CDR3 starts with the cysteine, ends with the phenylalanine, and has 11 residues. Only the CDR3 portion is preserved as DNA: 33 bases, with reading frame beginning at the first base. The junction shows trimming of 3 bases on V and 3 bases on J, plus 2 bases between the germline ends. The full study reports these points: How much clinical and demographic metadata was included differed by source and by participant, and the metadata was provided uncurated.

Collaborating institutions collected whole blood in K2EDTA tubes following their own protocols. For TCRbeta analysis, collaborator samples were shipped as frozen whole blood, as isolated PBMCs, or as DNA extracted from either sample type. As to this clone: Its antigen remains unidentified. No base-level quality is on record; no much larger clone is a single base apart.

TCRbeta CDR3 regions were amplified from genomic DNA by means of the immunoSEQ Assay, a bias-controlled multiplex PCR. Per the source publication's procedure: Within the assay, amplification of reference gene primers was used to estimate how many nucleated cells each sample contained. To quantify the absolute abundance of each unique TCRbeta CDR3 rearrangement, sequence reads were collapsed and filtered. For each sample, productive Simpson clonality was calculated as the square root of Simpson's diversity index across productive rearrangements. The immuneACCESS repertoire file appears here via TCRdb, limited to in-frame rearrangements. These files lack a portion of the clones; in checked studies, under half of the deficit traces to unresolved V genes, and the cause of the others is not known. That table is the source of V, J and clone size, and D and trimming were worked out from the DNA. Counted in this sample were about 200,000 clones; 89% of them appeared once. The leading ten clones occupy 4% to 5.5% of the sample.

The TCR was taken from a woman aged 40 to 50 with acute or convalescent COVID-19. Sequencing used peripheral blood. The chain is assembled from TRBV12-3 or TRBV12-4 and TRBJ1-1; no confident D gene assignment can be made. This receptor has the CDR3 CASSFYTEAFF. The sequence in DNA is TGTGCCAGCAGTTTCTACACTGAAGCTTTCTTT.